The 26 T cell receptor beta chains below all came from one sample that was sequenced in a study of early T cells in non-severe SARS-CoV-2 infection. TCRdb re-analysed the 5' RACE reads in MiXCR, keeping a single row per CDR3 protein. This table holds under 85,000 distinct CDR3 sequences, around 13% found once. Sequencing was performed on whole blood. The receptors originated from an adult who was a healthcare worker with PCR-confirmed SARS-CoV-2 infection or an uninfected control (not recorded which).

Details on this clonotype: The junction differs from germline at one of its ends, possibly a read error. V and J are TRBV6-5 and TRBJ1-1, with D unclear. The CDR3 is made up of 12 amino acids. The germline gives CDR1 MNHEY, CDR2 SVGAGI. The CDR3 sequence is CASSTVNAEAFF. CDR3 DNA: TGTGCCAGCAGTACAGTGAACGCTGAAGCTTTCTTT.

This clonotype was observed at least ten times. The chain joins TRBV6-2 or TRBV6-3 to TRBJ1-3; TRBD1 might be the D (5 bases). Trimming stripped 2 bases from V and 8 bases from J, with 19 bases between. This CDR3 is 16 amino acids long. Germline V gene data show CDR1 as MNHEY and CDR2 as SVGEGT. The CDR3 DNA reads as TGTGCCAGCAGTTACGAGGGACTGCCAAGAGCCGACACCATATATTTT. Amino acids: CASSYEGLPRADTIYF.

The chain is built from TRBV28 and TRBJ1-2; 9 bases align to TRBD1. Germline V CDR1 and CDR2: MDHEN, SYDVKM. V lost 7 bases, J lost 5 bases, and 8 bases stayed unmatched. The CDR3 is 14 amino acids. CDR3 loop: CASTEDRGIYGYTF. In DNA form, the CDR3 reads TGTGCCAGCACCGAGGACAGGGGTATTTATGGCTACACCTTC.

This clonotype was seen only a few times. CDR3 amino acids: CASSPPGLASYNEQFF. CDR3 nucleotides: TGTGCCAGCAGCCCTCCGGGACTAGCCTCCTACAATGAGCAGTTCTTC. The genes are TRBV9 and TRBJ2-1, with 9 nucleotides matching TRBD2. Germline V gene data show CDR1 as SGDLS and CDR2 as YYNGEE. The trim removed 4 bases at V and 0 bases at J, leaving 5 bases unmatched. This CDR3 spans 16 amino acids. Drawing the rest from reference TRBV9 and TRBJ2-1, the complete variable domain is DSGVTQTPKHLITATGQRVTLRCSPRSGDLSVYWYQQSLDQGLQFLIQYYNGEERAKGNILERFSAQQFPDLHSELNLSSLELGDSALYFCASSPPGLASYNEQFFGPGTRLTVL.

This clonotype has at least ten counts. This rearrangement joins TRBV11-2 to TRBJ2-1, with D perhaps assigned TRBD1 or TRBD2 (5 bases each). The CDR3 loop spans 18 amino acids. The germline gives CDR1 SGHAT, CDR2 FQNNGV. The V gene lost 1 base and the J gene lost 4 bases, with 20 bases spanning the gap. CDR3 sequence (DNA): TGTGCCAGCAGCTTAGTAAGAGGTCGAGGGCCAGGGTACAATGAGCAGTTCTTC. It translates to CASSLVRGRGPGYNEQFF. The whole variable domain, filled in from reference TRBV11-2 and TRBJ2-1, reads EAGVAQSPRYKIIEKRQSVAFWCNPISGHATLYWYQQILGQGPKLLIQFQNNGVVDDSQLPKDRFSAERLKGVDSTLKIQPAKLEDSAVYLCASSLVRGRGPGYNEQFFGPGTRLTVL.

This clonotype was detected many times. This chain joins TRBV20-1 and TRBJ2-6; the D call may be TRBD1 or TRBD2 (6 bases each). Between the trimmed V and J ends, which lost 0 bases and 2 bases, there was a span of 8 bases. CDR3 length: 15 amino acids. CDR1 is DFQATT, CDR2 SNEGSKA, per germline (reference sequence). CDR3 residues: CSAREGGPGANVLTF. Written as DNA, the CDR3 is TGCAGTGCTAGAGAGGGGGGCCCTGGGGCCAACGTCCTGACTTTC.

The chain couples TRBV18 to TRBJ1-1; D perhaps matches TRBD1 (5 bases). Germline V CDR1 and CDR2: KGHSH, LQKENI. Deletions cut 6 bases from V and 2 bases from J, with 13 bases between. There are 14 residues in the CDR3. DNA for the CDR3: TGTGCCAGCTCGCCAGACAGCCTCAACACTGAAGCTTTCTTT. Encoded protein: CASSPDSLNTEAFF.

This clonotype was observed a few times. This chain uses TRBV7-2 with TRBJ1-3; D might be TRBD1 (6 bases). The CDR3 runs 14 residues. In germline, CDR1 is SGHTA, CDR2 FQGNSA. V lost 5 bases to trimming and J lost 4 bases, with 12 bases between them. CDR3 bases: TGTGCCAGCAGCAGAACAGGGCCCGGAAACACCATATATTTT. Residues: CASSRTGPGNTIYF.

This clonotype has only a few counts. This chain uses TRBV27 with TRBJ1-2; no firm D call. This CDR3 has 15 amino acids. The germline CDR1 and CDR2 sequences are MNHEY and SMNVEV (reference sequence). V lost 4 bases, J lost 8 bases, and 20 bases lay in between. CDR3 residues: CASSSGYLPMVGYTF. CDR3 sequence (DNA): TGTGCCAGCAGTTCGGGATACCTCCCTATGGTGGGCTACACCTTC.

This clonotype has just a few counts. The chain carries TRBV5-4 and TRBJ2-3, with TRBD2 identical over 12 bases. Unmatched junction bases numbered 9, after V lost 4 bases and J lost 6 bases. The V gene's germline CDR1 is SGHNT and CDR2 YYREEE (reference sequence). The CDR3 length is 16 residues. This chain's CDR3 is CASSGGTSGPRDTQYF. The CDR3 bases are TGTGCCAGCAGCGGAGGGACTAGCGGGCCCAGGGATACGCAGTATTTT.

This clonotype was observed many times. The chain carries TRBV5-5 and TRBJ1-2; D gene uncertain. Trimming removed 3 bases at V and 5 bases at J, with 11 bases between. Germline assignment: CDR1 SGHKS and CDR2 YYEKEE (reference sequence). This CDR3 spans 13 amino acids. The CDR3, as DNA: TGTGCCAGCAGCTCAAACGGACTTTATGGCTACACCTTC. Amino acid sequence: CASSSNGLYGYTF.

This chain joins TRBV20-1 and TRBJ1-5, with 8 bases fitting TRBD1. V gave up 3 bases and J gave up 0 bases; unmatched junction bases: 4. The CDR3 has 15 amino acids. The germline V gene encodes CDR1 DFQATT and CDR2 SNEGSKA (reference sequence). CDR3 region: CSASAGGVSNQPQHF. Written as DNA, the CDR3 is TGCAGTGCTAGTGCAGGGGGCGTTAGCAATCAGCCCCAGCATTTT.

This chain joins TRBV28 and TRBJ1-2; D ambiguous. Germline loops: CDR1 MDHEN, CDR2 SYDVKM. CDR3 size: 14 residues. V was pared by 7 bases and J by 4 bases, with 16 bases between. The CDR3 spells CASTPVGIGYGYTF. The CDR3 region has the DNA TGTGCCAGCACCCCAGTAGGGATCGGCTATGGCTACACCTTC.

This clonotype appeared many times. The chain couples TRBV28 to TRBJ1-5; D is ambiguous. The CDR3 has 15 amino acids. V lost 5 bases, J lost 2 bases, and 13 bases lay in between. The germline CDR1 and CDR2 sequences are MDHEN and SYDVKM. The CDR3 reads CASSLVSSGNQPQHF. CDR3 nucleotides: TGTGCCAGCAGTCTGGTTAGCAGTGGCAATCAGCCCCAGCATTTT.

This clonotype was found many times. The gene calls are TRBV6-6 and TRBJ2-2; D may be TRBD1 (6 bases). Per the germline V gene, CDR1 is MNHNY and CDR2 is SVGAGI (reference sequence). The CDR3 contains 13 residues. The V gene lost 6 bases and the J gene lost 5 bases, with 10 bases spanning the gap. The CDR3 DNA is TGTGCCAGCAGCCCTCAGGGGACCGGGGAGCTGTTTTTT. This codes for CASSPQGTGELFF.

This chain uses TRBV29-1 with TRBJ2-7; no firm D call. The CDR3 totals 13 residues. Trimming stripped 5 bases from V and 2 bases from J, with 13 bases between. The germline V gene encodes CDR1 SQVTM and CDR2 ANQGSEA. CDR3 nucleotides: TGCAGCGTTCCCGGATTCGGAACCTACGAGCAGTACTTC. Protein product: CSVPGFGTYEQYF.

This clonotype came up many times. The chain employs TRBV20-1 and TRBJ2-2; 14 nucleotides line up with TRBD2. This CDR3 is 18 amino acids long. V was pared by 5 bases and J by 1 base, with 9 bases of the junction left unmatched. Germline CDR1 is DFQATT and CDR2 is SNEGSKA (reference sequence). CDR3 residues: CSASTGLAGELNTGELFF. In DNA, the CDR3 is TGCAGTGCTTCCACGGGACTAGCGGGGGAACTGAACACCGGGGAGCTGTTTTTT.

Many counts were recorded for this clonotype. This sequence joins TRBV29-1 and TRBJ1-5, with 8 nucleotides matching TRBD1. The CDR3 has 13 amino acids. Germline loops: CDR1 SQVTM, CDR2 ANQGSEA. J was trimmed by 7 bases and V by 4 bases; bases with no gene match: 6. The DNA of the CDR3 is TGCAGCGTTGTTACAGGGGGGGACCAGCCCCAGCATTTT. It specifies CSVVTGGDQPQHF.

This clonotype was counted only a few times. This rearrangement joins TRBV5-1 to TRBJ2-7; D is unclear. Deletions cut 4 bases from V and 2 bases from J, with 13 bases between. The length of the CDR3 is 14 residues. CDR1 is SGHRS and CDR2 is YFSETQ in the germline V gene. CDR3 residues: CASSPDLRTYEQYF. CDR3 nucleotide sequence: TGCGCCAGCAGCCCCGATCTGCGGACCTACGAGCAGTACTTC.

This rearrangement joins TRBV20-1 to TRBJ2-7; 9 bases agree with TRBD2. The CDR3 is 15 amino acids. Germline V gene data show CDR1 as DFQATT and CDR2 as SNEGSKA (reference sequence). J was trimmed by 7 bases and V by 3 bases; bases with no gene match: 13. Written as DNA, the CDR3 is TGCAGTGCTAGTGCGGGCGGGAGGGCCCTCCGGGAGCAGTACTTC. This sequence encodes CSASAGGRALREQYF.

The sample holds many counts of this clonotype. V gene TRBV30 combines with J gene TRBJ2-3, with D maybe TRBD2 (5 bases). Between the trimmed V and J ends, which lost 2 bases and 2 bases, there was a span of 11 bases. The V gene's germline CDR1 is GTSNPN and CDR2 SVGIG (reference sequence). The CDR3 spans 14 residues. CDR3 nucleotides: TGTGCCTGGAGTCGAGGGAGCCACACAGATACGCAGTATTTT. This codes for CAWSRGSHTDTQYF.

The rearrangement joins TRBV20-1 to TRBJ2-7; D is uncertain. Germline V gene sequence: CDR1 DFQATT, CDR2 SNEGSKA (reference sequence). V was shortened by 3 bases and J by 5 bases, with 14 bases between the two germline ends. This CDR3 spans 13 amino acids. CDR3 bases: TGCAGTGCTAGTCCTGTTACATTGAACGAGCAGTACTTC. Translated: CSASPVTLNEQYF.

This clonotype was recorded many times. The chain is built from TRBV3-1 and TRBJ1-1; no definite D call. The V and J ends lost 3 bases and 0 bases respectively, with 14 bases between them. CDR3 length equals 16 residues. The V gene's germline CDR1 is LGHDT and CDR2 YNNKEL (reference sequence). CDR3 nucleotides: TGTGCCAGCAGCCAGACAAAATTACCGGTGAACACTGAAGCTTTCTTT. It encodes CASSQTKLPVNTEAFF.

There are a few counts of this clonotype. The gene calls are TRBV11-2 and TRBJ1-1, with 8 bases that match TRBD1. The CDR3 spans 15 residues. Germline V gene data show CDR1 as SGHAT and CDR2 as FQNNGV. The ends lost 7 bases at V and 1 base at J; junction bases unmatched: 8. DNA of the CDR3: TGTGCCAGCACCGAACGGACAGGGTCGAACACTGAAGCTTTCTTT. It is translated as CASTERTGSNTEAFF.

This clonotype has at least ten counts. The chain carries TRBV27 and TRBJ1-2; D possibly corresponds to TRBD1 (5 bases). This CDR3 region has 16 residues. CDR1 is MNHEY, CDR2 SMNVEV, per germline (reference sequence). The ends were cut back, 4 bases at V and 3 bases at J, with 18 bases in the middle. This chain's CDR3 is CASSSPFAGPDYGYTF. The CDR3 bases are TGTGCCAGCAGTTCCCCTTTCGCGGGGCCCGACTATGGCTACACCTTC.

This clonotype occurred a few times. The chain carries TRBV28 and TRBJ2-1; D may be TRBD1 or TRBD2 (5 bases each). The CDR3 is 15 residues long. Germline V lookup: CDR1 MDHEN, CDR2 SYDVKM. Trimming removed 2 bases at V and 2 bases at J, with 10 bases between. In DNA form, the CDR3 reads TGTGCCAGCAGTTTAGTACAGGAGGCCTACAATGAGCAGTTCTTC. Protein sequence: CASSLVQEAYNEQFF.